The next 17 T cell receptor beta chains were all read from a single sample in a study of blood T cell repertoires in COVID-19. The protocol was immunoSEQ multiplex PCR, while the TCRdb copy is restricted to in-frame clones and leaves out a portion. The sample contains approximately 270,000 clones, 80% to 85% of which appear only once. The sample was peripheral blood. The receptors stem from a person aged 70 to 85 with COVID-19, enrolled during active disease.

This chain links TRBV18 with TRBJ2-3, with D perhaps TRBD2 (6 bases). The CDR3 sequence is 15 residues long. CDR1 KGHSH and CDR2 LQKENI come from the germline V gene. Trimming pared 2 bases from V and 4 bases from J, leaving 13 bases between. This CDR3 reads CASSPLVGGADTQYF. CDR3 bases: TGTGCCAGCTCACCATTGGTCGGGGGAGCAGATACGCAGTATTTT.

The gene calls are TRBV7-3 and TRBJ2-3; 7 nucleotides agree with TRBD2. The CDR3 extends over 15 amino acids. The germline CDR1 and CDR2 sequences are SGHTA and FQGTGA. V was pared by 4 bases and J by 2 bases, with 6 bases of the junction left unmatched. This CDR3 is CASSSWTRLTDTQYF. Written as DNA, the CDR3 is TGTGCCAGCAGCTCATGGACTAGGCTCACAGATACGCAGTATTTT.

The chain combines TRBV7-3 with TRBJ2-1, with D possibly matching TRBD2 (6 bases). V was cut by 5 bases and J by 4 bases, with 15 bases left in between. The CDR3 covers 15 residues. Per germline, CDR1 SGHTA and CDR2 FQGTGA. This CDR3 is CASSPKTSPYNEQFF. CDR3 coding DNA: TGTGCCAGCAGCCCAAAAACTAGCCCGTACAATGAGCAGTTCTTC.

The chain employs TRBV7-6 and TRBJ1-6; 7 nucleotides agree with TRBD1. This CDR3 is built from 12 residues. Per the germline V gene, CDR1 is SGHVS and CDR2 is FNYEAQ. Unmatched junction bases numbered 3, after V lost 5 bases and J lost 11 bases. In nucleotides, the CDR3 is TGTGCCAGCAGCCACAGGGGAGCACCCCTCCACTTT. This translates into CASSHRGAPLHF. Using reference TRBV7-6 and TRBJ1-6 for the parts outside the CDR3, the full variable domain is GAGVSQSPRYKVTKRGQDVALRCDPISGHVSLYWYRQALGQGPEFLTYFNYEAQQDKSGLPNDRFSAERPEGSISTLTIQRTEQRDSAMYRCASSHRGAPLHFGNGTRLTVT.

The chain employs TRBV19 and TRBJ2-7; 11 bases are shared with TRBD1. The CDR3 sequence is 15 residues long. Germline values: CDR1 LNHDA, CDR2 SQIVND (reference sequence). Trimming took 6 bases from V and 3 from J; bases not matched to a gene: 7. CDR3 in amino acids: CASRLRTGGRYEQYF. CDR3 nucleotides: TGTGCCAGTAGACTCAGGACAGGGGGCCGCTACGAGCAGTACTTC.

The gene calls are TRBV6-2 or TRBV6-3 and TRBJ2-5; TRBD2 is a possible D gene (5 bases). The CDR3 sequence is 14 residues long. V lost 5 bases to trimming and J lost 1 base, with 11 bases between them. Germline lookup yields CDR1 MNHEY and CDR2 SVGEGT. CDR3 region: CASSPGSRQETQYF. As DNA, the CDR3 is TGTGCCAGCAGTCCGGGGTCGCGCCAAGAGACCCAGTACTTC.

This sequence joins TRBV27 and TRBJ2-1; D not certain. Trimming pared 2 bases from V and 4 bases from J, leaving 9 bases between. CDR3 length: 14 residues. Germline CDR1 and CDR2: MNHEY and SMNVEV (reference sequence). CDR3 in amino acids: CASSLRYTYNEQFF. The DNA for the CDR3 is TGTGCCAGCAGTTTAAGATACACGTACAATGAGCAGTTCTTC.

The CDR3 here is CASSSRGGNYGYTF. Here the CDR3 DNA reads TGTGCCAGCAGTTCGCGGGGGGGTAACTATGGCTACACCTTC. The chain recombines TRBV27 with TRBJ1-2; a possible D gene is TRBD1 (5 bases). The CDR3 contains 14 residues. Germline lookup yields CDR1 MNHEY and CDR2 SMNVEV (reference sequence). Trimming shortened V by 4 bases and J by 1 base, and 10 bases separated the two germline ends.

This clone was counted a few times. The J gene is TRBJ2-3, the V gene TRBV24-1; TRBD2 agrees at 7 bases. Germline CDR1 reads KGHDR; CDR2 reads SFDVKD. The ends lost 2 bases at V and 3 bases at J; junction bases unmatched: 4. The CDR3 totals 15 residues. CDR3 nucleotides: TGTGCCACCAGTGATTCTCAAGCGGGGACAGATACGCAGTATTTT. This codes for CATSDSQAGTDTQYF.

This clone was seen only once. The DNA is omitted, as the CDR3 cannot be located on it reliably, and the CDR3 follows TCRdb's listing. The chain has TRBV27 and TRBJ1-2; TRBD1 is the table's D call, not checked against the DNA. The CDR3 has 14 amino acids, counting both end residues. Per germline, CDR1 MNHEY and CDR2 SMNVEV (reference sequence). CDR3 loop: CASSTSTGTYGYTF.

The CDR3 loop reads CASNRNTGELFF. CDR3 in DNA: TGTGCCAGCAACAGAAACACCGGGGAGCTGTTTTTT. The V gene is TRBV2, the J gene TRBJ2-2; unclear D gene. The V gene's germline CDR1 is SNHLY and CDR2 FYNNEI. CDR3 size: 12 residues. The germline V and J ends were trimmed by 7 bases and 2 bases, with 5 bases remaining between them.

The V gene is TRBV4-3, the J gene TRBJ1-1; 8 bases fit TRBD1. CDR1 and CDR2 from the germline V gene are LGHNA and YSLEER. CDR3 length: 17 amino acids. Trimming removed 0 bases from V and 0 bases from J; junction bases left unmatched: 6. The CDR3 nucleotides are TGCGCCAGCAGCCAAGATACATGGACAGGGATGAACACTGAAGCTTTCTTT. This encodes CASSQDTWTGMNTEAFF.

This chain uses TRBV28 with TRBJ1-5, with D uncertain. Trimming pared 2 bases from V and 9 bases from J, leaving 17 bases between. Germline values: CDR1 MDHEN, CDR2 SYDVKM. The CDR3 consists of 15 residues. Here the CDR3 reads CASSLLRRRVWPQHF. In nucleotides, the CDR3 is TGTGCCAGCAGTTTACTCCGGAGAAGAGTTTGGCCCCAGCATTTT.

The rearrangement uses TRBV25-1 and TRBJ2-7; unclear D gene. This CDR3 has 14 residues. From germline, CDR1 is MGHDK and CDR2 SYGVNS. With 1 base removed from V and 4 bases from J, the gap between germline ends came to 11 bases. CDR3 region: CASSESAREYEQYF. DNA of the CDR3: TGTGCCAGCAGTGAATCTGCTAGAGAGTACGAGCAGTACTTC.

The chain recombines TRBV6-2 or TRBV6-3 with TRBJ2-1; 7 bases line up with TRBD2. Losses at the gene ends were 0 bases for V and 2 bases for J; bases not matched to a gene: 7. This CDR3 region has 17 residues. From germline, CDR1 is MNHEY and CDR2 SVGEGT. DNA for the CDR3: TGTGCCAGCAGTTACTCTCCTCGACTAGCTACCTACAATGAGCAGTTCTTC. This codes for CASSYSPRLATYNEQFF.

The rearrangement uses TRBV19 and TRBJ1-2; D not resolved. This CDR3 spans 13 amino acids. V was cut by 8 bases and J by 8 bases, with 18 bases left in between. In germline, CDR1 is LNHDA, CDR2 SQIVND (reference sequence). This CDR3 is CASHQANGVGYTF. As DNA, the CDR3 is TGTGCCAGTCACCAGGCTAACGGCGTAGGCTACACCTTC. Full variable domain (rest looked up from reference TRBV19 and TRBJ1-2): DGGITQSPKYLFRKEGQNVTLSCEQNLNHDAMYWYRQDPGQGLRLIYYSQIVNDFQKGDIAEGYSVSREKKESFPLTVTSAQKNPTAFYLCASHQANGVGYTFGSGTRLTVV.

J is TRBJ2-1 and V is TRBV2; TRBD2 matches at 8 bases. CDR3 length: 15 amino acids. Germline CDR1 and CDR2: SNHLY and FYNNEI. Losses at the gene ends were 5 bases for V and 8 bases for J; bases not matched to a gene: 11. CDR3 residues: CASSIGTRGNDEQFF. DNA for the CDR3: TGTGCCAGCAGTATCGGGACTAGAGGGAACGATGAGCAGTTCTTC.